The subject of this entry is one TCR beta chain. In the authors' workflow: The assay estimated nucleated cells by amplifying reference gene primers. Sequencing was performed with immunoSEQ multiplex PCR; in TCRdb, only in-frame clones are kept and a portion is missing. The D gene and trimming were derived from the DNA, and the V and J assignments and clone size from that table. The sample records around 480,000 clones, roughly 90% being singletons. The record originates from a study of blood T cell repertoires in COVID-19. V lost 0 bases and J 4 bases, leaving 18 bases between the germline ends. Germline CDR1 KGHDR, CDR2 SFDVKD. The CDR3 is 18 residues long. Participants came from some 23 US areas, aged roughly 18 to 100 years.

The sample taken for sequencing was PBMCs or T cells enriched from blood (not recorded which). The receptor was derived from a woman aged 18-29 years who had recovered from COVID-19. This chain uses TRBV24-1 with TRBJ1-5; perhaps TRBD1 as D (6 bases). CDR3 nucleotides: TGTGCCACCAGTGATTTGTTGGGCAGGACAGCTCCAAATCAGCCCCAGCATTTT. Encoded protein: CATSDLLGRTAPNQPQHF.